This T cell receptor (beta chain) was retrieved from a study of cytomegalovirus exposure and HLA in healthy donors. General study points: Subsequent analysis found a tendency for first-cohort TCR clusters to co-occur within the approximately 130 validation repertoires. The classifier, whose performance was assessed in both the original and validation cohorts, reportedly diagnosed cytomegalovirus status with high specificity and sensitivity. 150 or so TCR beta chains were listed as cytomegalovirus-associated. There were three CMV-associated chains whose specificity for CMV antigens was confirmed in vitro.

The assay was immunoSEQ multiplex PCR, and TCRdb's table has in-frame clones only and misses some. The data contain some 76,000 clones, 94% of them singletons. This clone occurred a few times. Antigen unknown. CDR3 length equals 14 residues. Trimming stripped 3 bases from V and 11 bases from J, with 17 bases between. Germline V lookup: CDR1 SGDLS, CDR2 YYNGEE. The receptor was derived from a woman aged 18-35 years in good health and CMV-seronegative. The V call is TRBV9, the J call TRBJ1-4; a possible D gene is TRBD1 (5 bases). The sample consisted of PBMCs. DNA for the CDR3: TGTGCCAGCAGCGCCGCAGGGTCCCGGGGGAAACTGTTTTTT. Translating gives CASSAAGSRGKLFF.